The 13 T cell receptor beta chains in this list originate from one sample, sequenced in a study of CD8 T cells in Susac syndrome. With random hexamers, roughly 0.45 to 1 ug RNA was reverse transcribed. TCRdb reprocessed the immunoSEQ multiplex PCR reads via MiXCR and lists one record per CDR3 protein. The table has some 190,000 distinct CDR3 sequences, 94% seen once. Sequencing was performed on CD4+ T cells from PBMCs. These receptors all stem from a human donor with Susac syndrome.

This rearrangement joins TRBV7-2 to TRBJ2-1; 7 bases map to TRBD2. Germline CDR1 is SGHTA and CDR2 is FQGNSA. Trimming at V came to 4 bases and at J to 8 bases, leaving 8 bases not matched to a gene. This CDR3 spans 14 amino acids. This CDR3 reads CASSSRLARDEQFF. CDR3 sequence (DNA): TGTGCCAGCAGCTCCAGACTAGCTCGAGATGAGCAGTTCTTC.

The gene calls are TRBV7-2 and TRBJ2-3; the D gene could be TRBD1 or TRBD2 (5 bases each). CDR3 length: 15 amino acids. Germline V gives CDR1 SGHTA, CDR2 FQGNSA. V lost 1 base to trimming and J lost 0 bases, with 8 bases between them. The CDR3 is CASSLGGASTDTQYF. As DNA, the CDR3 is TGTGCCAGCAGCTTAGGAGGGGCTAGCACAGATACGCAGTATTTT.

This rearrangement joins TRBV5-1 to TRBJ1-6; D is uncertain. CDR1 is SGHRS, CDR2 YFSETQ, per germline. V lost 0 bases and J 5 bases, leaving 15 bases between the germline ends. CDR3 length equals 17 residues. The CDR3 loop is CASSLVRAPTNNSPLHF. In DNA form, the CDR3 reads TGCGCCAGCAGCTTGGTTCGGGCTCCGACTAATAATTCACCCCTCCACTTT. The whole variable domain, remainder taken from reference TRBV5-1 and TRBJ1-6, is KAGVTQTPRYLIKTRGQQVTLSCSPISGHRSVSWYQQTPGQGLQFLFEYFSETQRNKGNFPGRFSGRQFSNSRSEMNVSTLELGDSALYLCASSLVRAPTNNSPLHFGNGTRLTVT.

The J gene is TRBJ2-5, the V gene TRBV9; unclear D gene. V gave up 2 bases and J gave up 4 bases, with 9 bases separating them. The CDR3 has 13 residues. Germline CDR1 reads SGDLS; CDR2 reads YYNGEE. The CDR3 is CASSVNSRETQYF. In DNA form, the CDR3 reads TGTGCCAGCAGCGTTAATTCGAGAGAGACCCAGTACTTC.

The chain links TRBV9 to TRBJ2-3, with TRBD2 matching over 11 bases. CDR3 size: 17 residues. J was trimmed by 6 bases and V by 0 bases; bases with no gene match: 9. Germline CDR1 reads SGDLS; CDR2 reads YYNGEE. The CDR3 region has the DNA TGTGCCAGCAGCGTAGGGAGCCTAGCGGGGGGCGGGGATACGCAGTATTTT. Translation gives CASSVGSLAGGGDTQYF. Looking up the rest from reference TRBV9 and TRBJ2-3 gives the full variable domain: DSGVTQTPKHLITATGQRVTLRCSPRSGDLSVYWYQQSLDQGLQFLIQYYNGEERAKGNILERFSAQQFPDLHSELNLSSLELGDSALYFCASSVGSLAGGGDTQYFGPGTRLTVL.

This chain uses TRBV10-3 with TRBJ2-1, with D hard to call. The V end was cut by 0 bases, the J end by 7 bases, with 13 bases between. The CDR3 has 15 residues. Germline loops: CDR1 ENHRY, CDR2 SYGVKD. CDR3 region: CAISESAGPRNEQFF. CDR3 DNA sequence: TGTGCCATCAGTGAGTCGGCAGGCCCTCGTAATGAGCAGTTCTTC.

The V gene is TRBV9, the J gene TRBJ2-2; D is unclear. Germline V gene lookup returns CDR1 SGDLS and CDR2 YYNGEE. CDR3 length: 14 amino acids. V was trimmed by 0 bases and J by 3 bases, leaving 6 bases between them. CDR3 in amino acids: CASSVVSDTGELFF. CDR3 DNA: TGTGCCAGCAGCGTAGTCTCGGACACCGGGGAGCTGTTTTTT.

This clonotype came up a few times. CDR3 amino acids: CASSPTGNTIYF. CDR3 in DNA: TGTGCCAGCAGTCCAACTGGAAACACCATATATTTT. The V and J genes are TRBV12-3 or TRBV12-4 and TRBJ1-3; D not certain. CDR3 length: 12 amino acids. Trimming left V 5 bases short and J 2 bases short, with 4 bases between.

V gene TRBV7-9 combines with J gene TRBJ1-1; D unclear. This CDR3 is 14 amino acids long. V shed 8 bases and J shed 5 bases, with 18 bases lying between them. Per the germline V gene, CDR1 is SEHNR and CDR2 is FQNEAQ (reference sequence). CDR3 DNA sequence: TGTGCCAGCGGAGCCCGGAGCAGAGGAACTGAAGCTTTCTTT. Amino acids: CASGARSRGTEAFF.

This clonotype was seen more than once but under ten times. This rearrangement joins TRBV7-6 to TRBJ2-3, with 9 bases matching TRBD2. CDR3 length equals 15 residues. Trimming removed 5 bases from V and 0 bases from J; junction bases left unmatched: 3. Germline assignment: CDR1 SGHVS and CDR2 FNYEAQ. This CDR3 is CASSPLAGSTDTQYF. Written as DNA, the CDR3 is TGTGCCAGCAGCCCCCTAGCGGGGAGCACAGATACGCAGTATTTT.

V is TRBV19 and J is TRBJ1-2, with 7 bases aligning to TRBD1. Germline V gives CDR1 LNHDA, CDR2 SQIVND (reference sequence). The CDR3 totals 15 residues. V was pared by 5 bases and J by 4 bases, with 10 bases of the junction left unmatched. The CDR3 here is CASSFQPRDSYGYTF. CDR3 coding DNA: TGTGCCAGTAGTTTTCAGCCCCGGGACAGCTATGGCTACACCTTC.

This clonotype appeared a few times. V and J are TRBV28 and TRBJ2-7; D remains unclear. Germline V CDR1 and CDR2: MDHEN, SYDVKM. V gave up 3 bases and J gave up 3 bases, with 9 bases separating them. This CDR3 is built from 13 residues. CDR3 coding DNA: TGTGCCAGCAGTTTTACTTCGTTCTACGAGCAGTACTTC. Protein: CASSFTSFYEQYF. The full variable domain, its missing parts supplied by reference TRBV28 and TRBJ2-7, is DVKVTQSSRYLVKRTGEKVFLECVQDMDHENMFWYRQDPGLGLRLIYFSYDVKMKEKGDIPEGYSVSREKKERFSLILESASTNQTSMYLCASSFTSFYEQYFGPGTRLTVT.

This clonotype was seen a single time. J is TRBJ1-1 and V is TRBV12-3 or TRBV12-4, with D tentatively TRBD1 (5 bases). V lost 5 bases and J lost 7, with 14 bases in between. This CDR3 is 13 amino acids long. CDR3 in amino acids: CASSLGGRNEAFF. The CDR3 DNA follows: TGTGCCAGCAGTCTTGGGGGACGGAATGAAGCTTTCTTT.